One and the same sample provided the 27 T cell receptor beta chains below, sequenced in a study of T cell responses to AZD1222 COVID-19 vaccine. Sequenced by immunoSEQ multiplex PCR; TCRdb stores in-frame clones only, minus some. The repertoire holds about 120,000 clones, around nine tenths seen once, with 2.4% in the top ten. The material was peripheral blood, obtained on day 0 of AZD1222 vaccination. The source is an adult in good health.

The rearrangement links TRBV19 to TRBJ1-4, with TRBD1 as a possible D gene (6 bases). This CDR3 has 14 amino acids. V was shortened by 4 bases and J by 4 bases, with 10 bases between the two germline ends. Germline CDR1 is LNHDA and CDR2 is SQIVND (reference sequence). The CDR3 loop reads CASSTTGINEKLFF. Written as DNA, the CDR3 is TGTGCCAGTAGTACTACAGGGATTAATGAAAAACTGTTTTTT.

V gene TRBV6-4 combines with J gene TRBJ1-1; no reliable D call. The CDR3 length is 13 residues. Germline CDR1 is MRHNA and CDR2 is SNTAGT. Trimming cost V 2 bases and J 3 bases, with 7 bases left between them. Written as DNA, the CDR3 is TGTGCCAGCAGTGACACACCACACACTGAAGCTTTCTTT. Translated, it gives CASSDTPHTEAFF.

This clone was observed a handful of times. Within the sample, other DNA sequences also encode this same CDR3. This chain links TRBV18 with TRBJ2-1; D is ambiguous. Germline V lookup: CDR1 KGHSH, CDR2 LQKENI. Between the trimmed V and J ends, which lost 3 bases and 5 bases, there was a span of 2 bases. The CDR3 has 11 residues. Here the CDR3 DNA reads TGTGCCAGCTCACCGAACAATGAGCAGTTCTTC. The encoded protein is CASSPNNEQFF.

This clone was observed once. CDR3 loop: CASHQWGGRQPQHF. CDR3 DNA sequence: TGTGCCAGCCACCAATGGGGGGGAAGGCAGCCCCAGCATTTT. The rearrangement joins TRBV6-5 to TRBJ1-5; D is possibly TRBD1 (5 bases). CDR1 MNHEY and CDR2 SVGAGI come from the germline V gene. V shed 8 bases and J shed 7 bases, with 18 bases lying between them. The CDR3 length is 14 residues.

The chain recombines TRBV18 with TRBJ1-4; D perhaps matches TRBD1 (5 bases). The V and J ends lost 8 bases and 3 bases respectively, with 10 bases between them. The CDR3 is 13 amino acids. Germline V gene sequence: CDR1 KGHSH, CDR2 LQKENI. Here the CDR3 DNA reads TGTGCCAGCGAAGAGGGGCCTAATGAAAAACTGTTTTTT. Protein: CASEEGPNEKLFF.

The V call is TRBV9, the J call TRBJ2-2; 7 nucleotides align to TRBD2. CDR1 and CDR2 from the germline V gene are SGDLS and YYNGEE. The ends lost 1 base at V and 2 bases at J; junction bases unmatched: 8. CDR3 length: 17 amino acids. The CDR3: CASSVTGGPLNTGELFF. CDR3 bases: TGTGCCAGCAGCGTAACGGGAGGACCACTAAACACCGGGGAGCTGTTTTTT.

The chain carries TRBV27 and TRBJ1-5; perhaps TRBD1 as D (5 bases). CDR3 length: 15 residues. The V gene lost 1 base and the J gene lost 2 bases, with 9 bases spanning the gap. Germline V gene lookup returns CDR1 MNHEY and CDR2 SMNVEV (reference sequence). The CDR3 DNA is TGTGCCAGCAGTTTATTGGCGGGGGGCAATCAGCCCCAGCATTTT. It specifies CASSLLAGGNQPQHF.

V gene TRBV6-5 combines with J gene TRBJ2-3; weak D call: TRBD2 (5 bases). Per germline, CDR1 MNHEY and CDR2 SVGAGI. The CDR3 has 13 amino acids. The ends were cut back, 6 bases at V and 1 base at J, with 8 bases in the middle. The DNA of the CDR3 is TGTGCCAGCAGACAGAGGGGCACAGATACGCAGTATTTT. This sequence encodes CASRQRGTDTQYF.

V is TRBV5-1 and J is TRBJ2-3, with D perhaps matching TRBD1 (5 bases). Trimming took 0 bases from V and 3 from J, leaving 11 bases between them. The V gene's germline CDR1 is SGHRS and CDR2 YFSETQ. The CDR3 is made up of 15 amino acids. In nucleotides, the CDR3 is TGCGCCAGCAGCTTGGGGACAAAGAGGACAGATACGCAGTATTTT. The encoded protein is CASSLGTKRTDTQYF.

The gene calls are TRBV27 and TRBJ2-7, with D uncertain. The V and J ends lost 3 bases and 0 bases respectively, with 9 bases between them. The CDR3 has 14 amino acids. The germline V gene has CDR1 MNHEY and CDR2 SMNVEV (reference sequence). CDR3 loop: CASSFQLGSYEQYF. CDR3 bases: TGTGCCAGCAGTTTTCAGCTGGGCTCCTACGAGCAGTACTTC.

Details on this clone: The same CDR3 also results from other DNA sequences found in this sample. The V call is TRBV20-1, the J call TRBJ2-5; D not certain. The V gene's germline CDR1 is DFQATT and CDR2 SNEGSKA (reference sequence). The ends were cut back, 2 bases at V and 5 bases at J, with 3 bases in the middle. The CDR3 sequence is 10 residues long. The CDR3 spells CSARQETQYF. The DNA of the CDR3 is TGCAGTGCTAGACAGGAGACCCAGTACTTC.

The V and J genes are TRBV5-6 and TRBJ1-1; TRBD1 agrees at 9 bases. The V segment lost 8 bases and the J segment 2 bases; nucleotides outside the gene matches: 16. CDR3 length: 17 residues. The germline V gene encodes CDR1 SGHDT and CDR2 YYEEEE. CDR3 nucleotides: TGTGCCAGTAAGGCTTCAGGGGGGACAGGGTCAAACACTGAAGCTTTCTTT. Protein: CASKASGGTGSNTEAFF.

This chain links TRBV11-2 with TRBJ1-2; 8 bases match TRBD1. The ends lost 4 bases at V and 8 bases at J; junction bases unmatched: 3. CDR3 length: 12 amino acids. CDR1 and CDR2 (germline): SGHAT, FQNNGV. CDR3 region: CASSSNRGGYTF. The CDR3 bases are TGTGCCAGCAGCTCTAACAGGGGGGGCTACACCTTC.

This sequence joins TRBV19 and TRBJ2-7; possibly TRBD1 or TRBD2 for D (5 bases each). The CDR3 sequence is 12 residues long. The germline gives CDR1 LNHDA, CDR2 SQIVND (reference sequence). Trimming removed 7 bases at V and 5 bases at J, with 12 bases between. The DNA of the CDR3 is TGTGCCAGTACTTCAGGGACCCACGAGCAGTACTTC. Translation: CASTSGTHEQYF. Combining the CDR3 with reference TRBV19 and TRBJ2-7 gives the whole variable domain DGGITQSPKYLFRKEGQNVTLSCEQNLNHDAMYWYRQDPGQGLRLIYYSQIVNDFQKGDIAEGYSVSREKKESFPLTVTSAQKNPTAFYLCASTSGTHEQYFGPGTRLTVT.

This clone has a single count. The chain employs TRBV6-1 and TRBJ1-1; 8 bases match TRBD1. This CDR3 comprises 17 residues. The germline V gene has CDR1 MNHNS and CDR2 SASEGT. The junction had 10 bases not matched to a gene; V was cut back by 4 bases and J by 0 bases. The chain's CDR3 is CASSGDRNPHLNTEAFF. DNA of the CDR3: TGTGCCAGCAGTGGGGACAGGAACCCCCACTTGAACACTGAAGCTTTCTTT.

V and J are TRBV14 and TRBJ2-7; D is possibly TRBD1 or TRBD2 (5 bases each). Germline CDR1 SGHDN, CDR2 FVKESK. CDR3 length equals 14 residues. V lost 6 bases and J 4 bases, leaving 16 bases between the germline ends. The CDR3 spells CASSPAGGGYEQYF. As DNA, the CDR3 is TGTGCCAGCAGTCCCGCCGGTGGGGGATACGAGCAGTACTTC.

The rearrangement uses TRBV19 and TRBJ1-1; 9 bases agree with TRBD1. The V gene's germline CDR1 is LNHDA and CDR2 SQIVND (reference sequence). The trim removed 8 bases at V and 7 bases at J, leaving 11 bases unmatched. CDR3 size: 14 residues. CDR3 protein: CASRNPGQGVEAFF. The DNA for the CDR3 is TGTGCCAGTCGCAACCCGGGACAGGGTGTTGAAGCTTTCTTT.

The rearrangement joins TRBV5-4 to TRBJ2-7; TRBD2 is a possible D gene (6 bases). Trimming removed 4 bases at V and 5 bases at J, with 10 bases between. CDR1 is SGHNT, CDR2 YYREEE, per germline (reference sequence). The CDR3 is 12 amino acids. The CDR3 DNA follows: TGTGCCAGCAGCGCTGGGGGGAACGAGCAGTACTTC. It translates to CASSAGGNEQYF.

CDR3 region: CSVTGGAGYGYTF. As DNA, the CDR3 is TGCAGCGTAACAGGGGGCGCAGGGTATGGCTACACCTTC. The V and J genes are TRBV29-1 and TRBJ1-2; 9 nucleotides line up with TRBD1. This CDR3 region has 13 residues. The V gene end was trimmed by 6 bases and the J gene end by 5 bases; junction bases not matched to a gene: 7. Germline loops: CDR1 SQVTM, CDR2 ANQGSEA.

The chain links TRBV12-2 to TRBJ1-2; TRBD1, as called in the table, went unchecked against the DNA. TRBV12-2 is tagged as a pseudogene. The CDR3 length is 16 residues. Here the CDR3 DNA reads TGTGCAAGTCGCTTGCCGTCAGGATCACCCTCGATGGGCTACACCTTC. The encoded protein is CASRLPSGSPSMGYTF.

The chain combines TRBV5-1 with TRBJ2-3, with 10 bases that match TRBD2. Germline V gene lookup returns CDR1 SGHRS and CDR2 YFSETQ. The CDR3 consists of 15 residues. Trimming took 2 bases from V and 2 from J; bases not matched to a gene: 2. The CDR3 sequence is CASSFLAGATDTQYF. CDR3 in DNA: TGCGCCAGCAGCTTTCTAGCGGGAGCCACAGATACGCAGTATTTT.

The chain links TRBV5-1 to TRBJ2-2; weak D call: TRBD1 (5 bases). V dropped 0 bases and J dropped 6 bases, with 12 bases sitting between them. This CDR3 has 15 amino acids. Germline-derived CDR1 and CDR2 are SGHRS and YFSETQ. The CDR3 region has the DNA TGCGCCAGCAGCTTGGTTCGTCAGGGATCCGGGGAGCTGTTTTTT. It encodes CASSLVRQGSGELFF.

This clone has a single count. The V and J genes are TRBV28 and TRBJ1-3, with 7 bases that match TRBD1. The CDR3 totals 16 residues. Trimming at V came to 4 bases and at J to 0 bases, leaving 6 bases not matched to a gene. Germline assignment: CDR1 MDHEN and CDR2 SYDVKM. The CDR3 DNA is TGTGCCAGCAGTTCGTACAGGGGCGGCTCTGGAAACACCATATATTTT. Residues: CASSSYRGGSGNTIYF.

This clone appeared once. CDR3 coding DNA: TGCAGCGTTGGGGCAGGACCGGTACAAGAGACCCAGTACTTC. Encoded protein: CSVGAGPVQETQYF. The gene calls are TRBV29-1 and TRBJ2-5; D is ambiguous. In germline, CDR1 is SQVTM, CDR2 ANQGSEA. The V end was cut by 4 bases, the J end by 2 bases, with 14 bases between. The CDR3 loop spans 14 amino acids.

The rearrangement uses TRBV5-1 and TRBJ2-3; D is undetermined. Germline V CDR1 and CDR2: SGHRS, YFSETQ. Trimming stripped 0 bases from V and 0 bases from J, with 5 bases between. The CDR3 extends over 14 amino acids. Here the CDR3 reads CASSLAHSTDTQYF. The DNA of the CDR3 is TGCGCCAGCAGCTTGGCCCACAGCACAGATACGCAGTATTTT.

Here the CDR3 DNA reads TGTGCCAGTAGTATAGTAAACAGACAAGAGACCCAGTACTTC. Translation: CASSIVNRQETQYF. The chain uses TRBV19 and TRBJ2-5; D uncertain. Germline assignment: CDR1 LNHDA and CDR2 SQIVND (reference sequence). CDR3 length: 14 residues. Between the trimmed V and J ends, which lost 1 base and 2 bases, there was a span of 8 bases.

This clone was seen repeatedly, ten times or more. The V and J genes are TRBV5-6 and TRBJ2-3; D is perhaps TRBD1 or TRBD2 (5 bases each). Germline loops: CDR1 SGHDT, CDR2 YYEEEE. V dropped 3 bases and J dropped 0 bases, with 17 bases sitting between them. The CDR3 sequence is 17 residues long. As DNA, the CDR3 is TGTGCCAGCAGCTATCCGCCGGGACGGATAAGCACAGATACGCAGTATTTT. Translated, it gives CASSYPPGRISTDTQYF.